A single sample gave rise to the 11 T cell receptor beta chains below, sequenced in a study of blood T cell repertoires in COVID-19. The data were produced by immunoSEQ multiplex PCR, yet TCRdb's version contains in-frame clones alone and is incomplete. Counted here are approximately 98,000 clones, around 81% occurring once; the ten biggest clones make up around 4.4%. Input material: peripheral blood. The receptors were sampled from a man aged 60-69 years with acute or convalescent COVID-19.

The V call is TRBV6-5, the J call TRBJ1-5, with 8 bases lining up with TRBD1. The CDR3 loop spans 15 amino acids. Trimming took 6 bases from V and 6 from J; bases not matched to a gene: 10. Germline V gene sequence: CDR1 MNHEY, CDR2 SVGAGI. CDR3 loop: CASSFDRGGSQPQHF. CDR3 DNA: TGTGCCAGCAGCTTCGACAGGGGAGGAAGTCAGCCCCAGCATTTT.

The chain joins TRBV28 to TRBJ1-2; D is unresolved. Looked up from germline, CDR1 is MDHEN and CDR2 is SYDVKM. Trimming removed 5 bases at V and 8 bases at J, with 9 bases between. The CDR3 totals 11 residues. The CDR3 DNA reads TGTGCCAGCAGTCCGGAGCGCGGCTACACCTTC. It is translated as CASSPERGYTF.

This chain uses TRBV2 with TRBJ1-6; D is possibly TRBD1 (5 bases). This CDR3 contains 14 residues. CDR1 is SNHLY and CDR2 is FYNNEI in the germline V gene. V was trimmed by 5 bases and J by 7 bases, leaving 12 bases between them. The CDR3 nucleotides are TGTGCCAGCAGTACGGGACTGCAGAATTCACCCCTCCACTTT. Amino acid sequence: CASSTGLQNSPLHF.

This clone was counted between two and nine times. The V call is TRBV28, the J call TRBJ1-5; D gene ambiguous. The CDR3 spans 13 residues. Trimming removed 3 bases at V and 4 bases at J, with 7 bases between. CDR1 and CDR2 from the germline V gene are MDHEN and SYDVKM. DNA of the CDR3: TGTGCCAGCAGTTTTTCTAATAATCAGCCCCAGCATTTT. Its protein product is CASSFSNNQPQHF.

The rearrangement links TRBV18 to TRBJ2-7, with D possibly matching TRBD2 (6 bases). V was cut by 2 bases and J by 6 bases, with 11 bases left in between. This CDR3 has 13 amino acids. Germline-derived CDR1 and CDR2 are KGHSH and LQKENI. CDR3 residues: CASSPVRDSEQYV. DNA for the CDR3: TGTGCCAGCTCACCAGTCAGGGACTCCGAGCAGTACGTC.

The chain is built from TRBV10-3 and TRBJ2-1, with 8 bases aligning to TRBD2. Unmatched junction bases numbered 4, after V lost 7 bases and J lost 2 bases. The CDR3 length is 14 residues. The germline V gene encodes CDR1 ENHRY and CDR2 SYGVKD. The CDR3 sequence: CAINGGDTYNEQFF. The CDR3 DNA sequence: TGTGCCATCAACGGGGGGGATACCTACAATGAGCAGTTCTTC.

The chain links TRBV27 to TRBJ2-2, with a tentative D call TRBD1 (6 bases). V lost 5 bases, J lost 5 bases, and 15 bases lay in between. This CDR3 has 15 amino acids. The germline V gene encodes CDR1 MNHEY and CDR2 SMNVEV (reference sequence). The CDR3 region has the DNA TGTGCCAGCAGTCACCTCAGGGGCCGGACCGGGGAGCTGTTTTTT. Its translation is CASSHLRGRTGELFF.

The chain has TRBV28 and TRBJ2-3; D may be TRBD2 (5 bases). CDR3 size: 14 residues. The germline V gene has CDR1 MDHEN and CDR2 SYDVKM. V lost 6 bases and J 0 bases, leaving 10 bases between the germline ends. The CDR3 coding sequence is TGTGCCAGCAGCCCAGGACTCAGCACAGATACGCAGTATTTT. This encodes CASSPGLSTDTQYF.

This chain connects TRBV9 to TRBJ2-1; D is possibly TRBD2 (6 bases). Trimming took off 5 bases at V and 1 base at J, with 16 bases between the two ends. The CDR3 runs 16 residues. CDR1 SGDLS and CDR2 YYNGEE come from the germline V gene. The CDR3 loop reads CASSFRAGGSYNEQFF. In nucleotides, the CDR3 is TGTGCCAGCAGTTTCCGGGCCGGGGGTTCCTACAATGAGCAGTTCTTC.

This sequence joins TRBV7-8 and TRBJ1-1; D is unclear. The CDR3 is 13 residues long. V was cut by 5 bases and J by 12 bases, with 19 bases left in between. Germline V gene sequence: CDR1 SGHVS, CDR2 FQNEAQ. In nucleotides, the CDR3 is TGTGCCAGCAGCCTAAGACCGGCGGGATGGACTTTCTTT. Its protein product is CASSLRPAGWTFF.

DNA for the CDR3: TGTGCCAGCAGCCCCGGGACAGTTCGCAATCAGCCCCAGCATTTT. It encodes CASSPGTVRNQPQHF. The chain employs TRBV11-2 and TRBJ1-5, with 7 bases that match TRBD1. The V gene's germline CDR1 is SGHAT and CDR2 FQNNGV. Trimming took 5 bases from V and 2 from J; bases not matched to a gene: 6. This CDR3 spans 15 amino acids.